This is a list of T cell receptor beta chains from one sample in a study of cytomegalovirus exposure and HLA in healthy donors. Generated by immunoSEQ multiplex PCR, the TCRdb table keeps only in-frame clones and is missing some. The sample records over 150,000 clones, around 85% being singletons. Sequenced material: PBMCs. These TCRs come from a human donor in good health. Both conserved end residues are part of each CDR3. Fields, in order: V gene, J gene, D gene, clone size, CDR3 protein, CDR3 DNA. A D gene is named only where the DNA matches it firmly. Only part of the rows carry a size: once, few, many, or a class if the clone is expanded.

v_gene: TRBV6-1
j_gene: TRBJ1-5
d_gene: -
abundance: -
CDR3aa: CASSEQGGQPQHF
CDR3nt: TGTGCCAGCAGTGAACAGGGAGGTCAGCCCCAGCATTTT

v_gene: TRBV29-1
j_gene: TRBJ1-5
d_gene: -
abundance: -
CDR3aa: CSVNLGGRNQPQHF
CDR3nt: TGCAGCGTCAACTTGGGGGGGCGCAATCAGCCCCAGCATTTT

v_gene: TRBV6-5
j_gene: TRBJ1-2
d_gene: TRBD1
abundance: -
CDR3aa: CASSYNRGTYGYTF
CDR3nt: TGTGCCAGCAGTTACAACAGGGGGACCTATGGCTACACCTTC

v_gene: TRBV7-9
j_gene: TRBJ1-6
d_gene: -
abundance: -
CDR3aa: CSSSQMTVSTYNSPLHF
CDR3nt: TGTTCCAGCAGCCAAATGACTGTGAGCACATATAATTCACCCCTCCACTTT

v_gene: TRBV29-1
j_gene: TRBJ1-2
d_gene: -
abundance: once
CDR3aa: CSVEDSSYGYTF
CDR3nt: TGCAGCGTAGAGGACTCGAGCTATGGCTACACCTTC

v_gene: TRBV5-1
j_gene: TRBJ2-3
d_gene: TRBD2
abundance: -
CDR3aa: CASSFATSGGTTDTQYF
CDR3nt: TGCGCCAGCAGCTTCGCGACTAGCGGGGGGACCACCGATACGCAGTATTTT

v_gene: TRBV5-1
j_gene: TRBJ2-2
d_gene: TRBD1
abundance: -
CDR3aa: CASSMDRDTGELFF
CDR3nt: TGCGCCAGCAGCATGGACAGGGACACCGGGGAGCTGTTTTTT

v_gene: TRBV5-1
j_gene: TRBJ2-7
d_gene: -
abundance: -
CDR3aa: CASSLELGYYEQYF
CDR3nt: TGCGCCAGCAGCTTGGAGCTAGGTTATTACGAGCAGTACTTC

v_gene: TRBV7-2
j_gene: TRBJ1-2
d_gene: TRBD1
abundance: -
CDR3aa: CASSMDRGSFNYGYTF
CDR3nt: TGTGCCAGCAGCATGGACAGGGGGAGTTTCAACTATGGCTACACCTTC

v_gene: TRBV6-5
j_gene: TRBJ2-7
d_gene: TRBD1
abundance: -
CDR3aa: CASSPWTGAAYEQYF
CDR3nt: TGTGCCAGCAGTCCCTGGACAGGGGCTGCCTACGAGCAGTACTTC

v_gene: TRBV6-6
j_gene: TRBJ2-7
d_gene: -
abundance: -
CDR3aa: CASRATGCEQYF
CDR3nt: TGTGCCAGCAGGGCTACAGGGTGCGAGCAGTACTTC

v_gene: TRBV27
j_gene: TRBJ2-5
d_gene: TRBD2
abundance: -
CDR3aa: CASSLTSGGETQYF
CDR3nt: TGTGCCAGCAGCCTGACTAGCGGGGGTGAGACCCAGTACTTC

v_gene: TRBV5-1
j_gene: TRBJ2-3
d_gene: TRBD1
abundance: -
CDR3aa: CASSLEGLDRSTDTQYF
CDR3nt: TGCGCCAGCAGCTTGGAAGGTTTGGACAGGAGCACAGATACGCAGTATTTT

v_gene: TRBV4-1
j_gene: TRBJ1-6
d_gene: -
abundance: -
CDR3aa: CASSHTTGPDSPLHF
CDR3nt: TGCGCCAGCAGCCACACGACAGGCCCCGATTCACCCCTCCACTTT

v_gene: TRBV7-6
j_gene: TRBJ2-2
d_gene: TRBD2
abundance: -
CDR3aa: CASSLAERGAGTGELFF
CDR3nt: TGTGCCAGCAGCTTAGCTGAGCGGGGGGCCGGTACCGGGGAGCTGTTTTTT

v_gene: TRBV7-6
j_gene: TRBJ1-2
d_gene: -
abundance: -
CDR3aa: CASSPRTEPLYYGYTF
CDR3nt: TGTGCCAGCAGCCCACGGACAGAACCTCTCTACTATGGCTACACCTTC

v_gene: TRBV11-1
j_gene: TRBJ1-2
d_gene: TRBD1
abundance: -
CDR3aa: CASSVQGAYGYTF
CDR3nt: TGTGCCAGCAGCGTACAGGGGGCCTATGGCTACACCTTC

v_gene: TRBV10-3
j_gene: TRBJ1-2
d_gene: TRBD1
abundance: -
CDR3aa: CAIRGTGQSRGPNYGYTF
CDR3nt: TGTGCCATCAGGGGGACAGGGCAGAGCAGGGGGCCTAACTATGGCTACACCTTC

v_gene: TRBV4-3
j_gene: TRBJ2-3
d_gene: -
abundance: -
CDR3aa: CASSQPGFGTDTQYF
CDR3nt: TGCGCCAGCAGCCAGCCCGGGTTTGGCACAGATACGCAGTATTTT

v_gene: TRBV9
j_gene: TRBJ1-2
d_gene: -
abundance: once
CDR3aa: CASSVAPLGQSGGYTF
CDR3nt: TGTGCCAGCAGCGTAGCCCCCTTAGGACAGTCAGGCGGCTACACCTTC

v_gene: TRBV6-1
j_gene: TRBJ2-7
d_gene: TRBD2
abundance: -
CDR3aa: CASSSAGVRSYEQYF
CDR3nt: TGTGCCAGCAGTTCCGCGGGGGTACGATCCTACGAGCAGTACTTC

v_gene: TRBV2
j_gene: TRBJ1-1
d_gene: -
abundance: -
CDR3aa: CASSESGIEAFF
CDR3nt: TGTGCCAGCAGTGAGTCCGGGATAGAAGCTTTCTTT

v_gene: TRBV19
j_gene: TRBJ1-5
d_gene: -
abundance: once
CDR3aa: CASSRNRDQPQHF
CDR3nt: TGTGCCAGTAGTAGGAACAGGGATCAGCCCCAGCATTTT

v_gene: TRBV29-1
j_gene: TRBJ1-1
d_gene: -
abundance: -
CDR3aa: CSVDFRPNTEAFF
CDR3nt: TGCAGCGTTGACTTTCGTCCGAACACTGAAGCTTTCTTT

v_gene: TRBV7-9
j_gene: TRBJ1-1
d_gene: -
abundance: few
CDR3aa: CASSPSSGLFTEAFF
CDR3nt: TGTGCCAGCAGCCCGTCTTCAGGATTGTTCACTGAAGCTTTCTTT

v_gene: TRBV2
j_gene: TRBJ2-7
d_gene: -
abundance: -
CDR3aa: CASIPSESYEQYF
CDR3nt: TGTGCCAGCATCCCCAGTGAATCCTACGAGCAGTACTTC

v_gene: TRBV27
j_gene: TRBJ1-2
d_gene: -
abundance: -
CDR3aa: CASSLFAAANYGYTF
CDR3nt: TGTGCCAGCAGTTTATTTGCTGCAGCTAACTATGGCTACACCTTC

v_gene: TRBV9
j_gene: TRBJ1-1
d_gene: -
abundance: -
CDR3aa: CASSEGQNTEAFF
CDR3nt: TGTGCCAGCAGCGAGGGACAGAACACTGAAGCTTTCTTT

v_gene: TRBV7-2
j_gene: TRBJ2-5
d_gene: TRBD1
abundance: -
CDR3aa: CASSRTDRDRETQYF
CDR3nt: TGTGCCAGCAGCCGAACGGACAGGGATAGAGAGACCCAGTACTTC

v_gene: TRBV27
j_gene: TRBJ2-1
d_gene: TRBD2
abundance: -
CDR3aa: CASSSRTSGGFYNEQFF
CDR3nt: TGTGCCAGCAGTTCCCGGACTAGCGGGGGGTTTTACAATGAGCAGTTCTTC

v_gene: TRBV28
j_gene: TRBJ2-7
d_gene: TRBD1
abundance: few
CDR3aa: CASSFSGQVSYEQYF
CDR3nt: TGTGCCAGCAGTTTCTCGGGACAGGTTTCGTACGAGCAGTACTTC

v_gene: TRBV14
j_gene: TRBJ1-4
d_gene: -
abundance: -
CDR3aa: CASSQLSGNNEKLFF
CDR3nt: TGTGCCAGCAGCCAATTATCAGGAAATAATGAAAAACTGTTTTTT

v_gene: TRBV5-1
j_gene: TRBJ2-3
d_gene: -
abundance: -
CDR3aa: CASSEQATSTDTQYF
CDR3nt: TGCGCCAGCAGCGAGCAGGCCACTAGCACAGATACGCAGTATTTT

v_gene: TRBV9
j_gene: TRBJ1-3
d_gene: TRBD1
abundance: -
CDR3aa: CASSVATPIRGTGNTIYF
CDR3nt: TGTGCCAGCAGCGTAGCAACCCCAATCAGGGGGACTGGAAACACCATATATTTT

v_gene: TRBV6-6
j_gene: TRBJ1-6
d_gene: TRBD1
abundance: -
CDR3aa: CANGDRERSPLHF
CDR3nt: TGTGCCAATGGGGACAGGGAAAGGTCACCCCTCCACTTT

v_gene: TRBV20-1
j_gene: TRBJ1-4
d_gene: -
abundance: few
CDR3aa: CSTRVVEKLFF
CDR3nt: TGCAGCACGCGGGTGGTAGAAAAACTGTTTTTT

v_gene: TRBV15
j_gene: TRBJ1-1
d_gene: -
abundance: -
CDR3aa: CATSRDHPGKNTEAFF
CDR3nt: TGTGCCACCAGCAGAGACCACCCGGGGAAGAACACTGAAGCTTTCTTT

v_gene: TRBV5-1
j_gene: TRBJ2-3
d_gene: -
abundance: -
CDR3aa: CASTRPGDTDTQYF
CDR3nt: TGCGCCAGCACCCGACCGGGGGATACAGATACGCAGTATTTT

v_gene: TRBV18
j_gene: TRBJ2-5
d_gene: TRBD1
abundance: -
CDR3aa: CASSPRTGGKETQYF
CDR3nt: TGTGCCAGCTCACCAAGGACAGGGGGCAAAGAGACCCAGTACTTC

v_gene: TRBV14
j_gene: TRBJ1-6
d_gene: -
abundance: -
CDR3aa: CASSQDRINSPLHF
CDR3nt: TGTGCCAGCAGCCAAGACAGAATTAATTCACCCCTCCACTTT

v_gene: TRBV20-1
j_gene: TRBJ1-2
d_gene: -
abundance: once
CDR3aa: CSATDGYTF
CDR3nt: TGCAGTGCTACCGATGGCTACACCTTC

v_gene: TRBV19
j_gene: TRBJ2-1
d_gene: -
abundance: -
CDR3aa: CASSIGQGTLNEQFF
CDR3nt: TGTGCCAGTAGTATAGGCCAGGGAACCTTGAATGAGCAGTTCTTC

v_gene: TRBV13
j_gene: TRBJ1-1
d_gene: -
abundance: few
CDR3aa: CASAPRAGRLNTEAFF
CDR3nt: TGTGCCAGCGCCCCACGAGCGGGCAGGTTGAACACTGAAGCTTTCTTT

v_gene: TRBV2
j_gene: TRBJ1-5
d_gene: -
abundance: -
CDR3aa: CASSTEYSNQPQHF
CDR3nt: TGTGCCAGCAGTACAGAATATAGCAATCAGCCCCAGCATTTT

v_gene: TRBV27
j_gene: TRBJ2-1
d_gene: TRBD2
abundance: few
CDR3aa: CASSPGTSGTYNEQFF
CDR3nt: TGTGCCAGCAGTCCTGGGACTAGCGGGACGTACAATGAGCAGTTCTTC

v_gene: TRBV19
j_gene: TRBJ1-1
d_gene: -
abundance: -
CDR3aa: CASSMGPNTEAFF
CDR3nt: TGTGCCAGTTCTATGGGGCCGAACACTGAAGCTTTCTTT

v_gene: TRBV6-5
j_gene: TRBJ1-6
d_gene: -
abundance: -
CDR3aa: CASSYSGANSPLHF
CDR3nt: TGTGCCAGCAGTTACTCAGGGGCTAATTCACCCCTCCACTTT

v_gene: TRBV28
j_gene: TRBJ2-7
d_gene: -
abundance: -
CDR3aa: CASSFLAGWDF
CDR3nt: TGTGCCAGCAGTTTTCTAGCTGGTTGGGACTTC

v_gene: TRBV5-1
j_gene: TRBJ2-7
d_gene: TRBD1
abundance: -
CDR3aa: CASSDGTGDDEQYF
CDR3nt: TGCGCCAGCAGCGATGGGACAGGGGACGACGAGCAGTACTTC

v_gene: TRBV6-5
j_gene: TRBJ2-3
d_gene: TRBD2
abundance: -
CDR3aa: CASSSDGTSRADTQYF
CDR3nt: TGTGCCAGCAGTTCCGACGGGACTAGCAGGGCAGATACGCAGTATTTT

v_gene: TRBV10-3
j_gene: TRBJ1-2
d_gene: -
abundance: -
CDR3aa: CAISADSPNYGYTF
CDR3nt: TGTGCCATCAGTGCCGACAGTCCCAACTATGGCTACACCTTC

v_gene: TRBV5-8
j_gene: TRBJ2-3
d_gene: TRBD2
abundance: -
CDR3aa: CASSLAASGGGTDTQYF
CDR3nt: TGTGCCAGCAGCTTGGCGGCTAGCGGGGGTGGCACAGATACGCAGTATTTT

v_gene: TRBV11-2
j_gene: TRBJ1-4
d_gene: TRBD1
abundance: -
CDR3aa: CASSGSGTGATNEKLFF
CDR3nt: TGTGCCAGCAGCGGATCCGGGACAGGGGCAACTAATGAAAAACTGTTTTTT

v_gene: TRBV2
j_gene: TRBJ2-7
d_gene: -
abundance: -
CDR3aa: CASSEFPPQSYEQYF
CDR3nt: TGTGCCAGCAGTGAATTCCCCCCCCAATCCTACGAGCAGTACTTC

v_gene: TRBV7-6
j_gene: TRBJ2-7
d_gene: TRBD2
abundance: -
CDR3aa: CASRGEGAEEQYF
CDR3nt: TGTGCCAGCAGAGGGGAGGGAGCGGAGGAGCAGTACTTC

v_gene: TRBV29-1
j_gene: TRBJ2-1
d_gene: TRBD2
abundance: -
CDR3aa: CSVEIAGGVDEQFF
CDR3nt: TGCAGCGTAGAAATAGCGGGGGGGGTCGATGAGCAGTTCTTC

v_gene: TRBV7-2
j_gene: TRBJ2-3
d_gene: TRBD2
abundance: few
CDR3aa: CASSLGGLDTDTQYF
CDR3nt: TGTGCCAGCAGCTTAGGGGGACTAGATACAGATACGCAGTATTTT